What follows are 24 T cell receptor beta chains derived from one specimen sequenced in a study of cytomegalovirus exposure and HLA in healthy donors. In the PCR, 60 Vbeta and 13 Jbeta primers were used. TCRdb keeps only in-frame clones here, not all; method: immunoSEQ multiplex PCR. Here the sample table reports some 130,000 clones. Sequencing input: PBMCs. These TCRs come from a man between 18 and 35 years old in good health and CMV-seronegative.

The chain combines TRBV11-3 with TRBJ2-7, with D perhaps TRBD1 (6 bases). Germline loops: CDR1 SGHNT, CDR2 YENEEA. The length of the CDR3 is 14 residues. Trimming stripped 4 bases from V and 4 bases from J, with 14 bases between. The CDR3 spells CASSSGDTTYEQYF. The DNA for the CDR3 is TGTGCCAGCAGCTCAGGGGACACGACTTACGAGCAGTACTTC.

This sequence joins TRBV27 and TRBJ2-5; 7 bases fit TRBD2. Germline CDR1 MNHEY, CDR2 SMNVEV (reference sequence). Trimming at V came to 5 bases and at J to 1 base, leaving 16 bases not matched to a gene. The CDR3 has 18 amino acids. The CDR3 DNA is TGTGCCAGCAGTCGAATCCTCGCCGGGACGGGGGGCCAAGAGACCCAGTACTTC. Translated, it gives CASSRILAGTGGQETQYF.

V is TRBV27 and J is TRBJ2-1; TRBD2 matches at 15 bases. This CDR3 region has 16 residues. Germline V CDR1 and CDR2: MNHEY, SMNVEV (reference sequence). V trimming: 5 bases; J trimming: 5 bases; junction bases outside the gene matches: 4. The CDR3 DNA reads TGTGCCAGCAGTCACCGGACTAGCGGGAGGGACAATGAGCAGTTCTTC. The encoded protein is CASSHRTSGRDNEQFF.

The chain has TRBV30 and TRBJ2-7; D remains unclear. The CDR3 runs to 11 residues. Trimming shortened V by 3 bases and J by 3 bases, and 6 bases separated the two germline ends. Germline lookup yields CDR1 GTSNPN and CDR2 SVGIG (reference sequence). The CDR3 nucleotides are TGTGCCTGGAGCCCCAGCTACGAGCAGTACTTC. Translated: CAWSPSYEQYF.

The V call is TRBV5-1, the J call TRBJ1-1; D remains ambiguous. The germline CDR1 and CDR2 sequences are SGHRS and YFSETQ. The V gene lost 2 bases and the J gene lost 8 bases, with 16 bases spanning the gap. The CDR3 consists of 14 residues. CDR3 nucleotide sequence: TGCGCCAGCAGCTTCGAGACCGGGGTTAGGGAAGCTTTCTTT. Translating gives CASSFETGVREAFF. The full variable domain, completed using reference TRBV5-1 and TRBJ1-1, is KAGVTQTPRYLIKTRGQQVTLSCSPISGHRSVSWYQQTPGQGLQFLFEYFSETQRNKGNFPGRFSGRQFSNSRSEMNVSTLELGDSALYLCASSFETGVREAFFGQGTRLTVV.

V usage is TRBV7-3 and J usage is TRBJ2-7, with D perhaps matching TRBD1 (5 bases). Germline V gene data show CDR1 as SGHTA and CDR2 as FQGTGA. V was shortened by 5 bases and J by 4 bases, with 18 bases between the two germline ends. There are 15 residues in the CDR3. CDR3: CASSPAAGPAYEQYF. The CDR3 DNA reads TGTGCCAGCAGCCCGGCGGCAGGGCCTGCTTACGAGCAGTACTTC.

This sequence joins TRBV5-1 and TRBJ2-2, with 7 bases identical to TRBD1. J was trimmed by 6 bases and V by 0 bases; bases with no gene match: 8. This CDR3 has 16 residues. Germline V CDR1 and CDR2: SGHRS, YFSETQ. CDR3 in amino acids: CASSLVPSTGSGELFF. The CDR3 bases are TGCGCCAGCAGCTTGGTCCCTTCGACAGGGTCCGGGGAGCTGTTTTTT.

The chain recombines TRBV5-4 with TRBJ1-1, with D hard to call. The CDR3 covers 12 residues. Germline values: CDR1 SGHNT, CDR2 YYREEE (reference sequence). The germline V and J ends were trimmed by 1 base and 2 bases, with 3 bases remaining between them. CDR3 bases: TGTGCCAGCAGCTTGATAAACACTGAAGCTTTCTTT. This translates into CASSLINTEAFF.

This chain connects TRBV7-9 to TRBJ2-4; TRBD1 might be the D (6 bases). The CDR3 covers 15 residues. Germline CDR1 is SEHNR and CDR2 is FQNEAQ (reference sequence). Between the trimmed V and J ends, which lost 5 bases and 1 base, there was a span of 12 bases. The DNA for the CDR3 is TGTGCCAGCAGCCACCCAGGGGTGGCCAAAAACATTCAGTACTTC. Translation gives CASSHPGVAKNIQYF.

The V and J genes are TRBV19 and TRBJ2-1, with TRBD2 identical over 11 bases. J was trimmed by 3 bases and V by 4 bases; bases with no gene match: 5. The CDR3 totals 16 residues. Germline V lookup: CDR1 LNHDA, CDR2 SQIVND (reference sequence). CDR3 DNA sequence: TGTGCCAGTAGTACACTAGCGGGGGTACTCTACAATGAGCAGTTCTTC. This encodes CASSTLAGVLYNEQFF.

The gene calls are TRBV4-2 and TRBJ2-1; 10 nucleotides agree with TRBD2. V lost 0 bases and J lost 8; bases outside the gene matches: 10. CDR1 LGHNA and CDR2 YNFKEQ come from the germline V gene. The CDR3 covers 17 residues. CDR3 protein: CASSQDLMSGRGDEQFF. The CDR3 DNA reads TGTGCCAGCAGCCAAGATTTGATGAGCGGGAGGGGGGATGAGCAGTTCTTC.

This rearrangement joins TRBV27 to TRBJ1-1; possible D gene TRBD1, 5 bases. The CDR3 has 13 residues. The V end was cut by 0 bases, the J end by 6 bases, with 8 bases between. Germline lookup yields CDR1 MNHEY and CDR2 SMNVEV (reference sequence). The CDR3 loop is CASSLSWGSEAFF. As DNA, the CDR3 is TGTGCCAGCAGTTTATCGTGGGGCTCTGAAGCTTTCTTT.

This chain uses TRBV28 with TRBJ1-5; the match to TRBD1 covers 10 bases. V was clipped by 10 bases and J by 4 bases; unmatched bases: 4. This CDR3 has 13 amino acids. The germline V gene has CDR1 MDHEN and CDR2 SYDVKM. CDR3 nucleotide sequence: TGTGCCACCATGGACAGGGGGAATCAGCCCCAGCATTTT. Its protein is CATMDRGNQPQHF.

The rearrangement joins TRBV27 to TRBJ2-4; 8 positions match TRBD2. This CDR3 spans 16 amino acids. Germline lookup yields CDR1 MNHEY and CDR2 SMNVEV (reference sequence). V shed 7 bases, J shed 2 bases, and the junction held 10 bases outside the gene matches. CDR3 coding DNA: TGTGCCAGCACCCCGCCGGGGGGGGACCCCAAAAACATTCAGTACTTC. It yields the protein CASTPPGGDPKNIQYF.

The CDR3 DNA reads as TGTGCCAGCAGCTTCCGGGGGACTAGCGGAGATTACAATGAGCAGTTCTTC. Translated: CASSFRGTSGDYNEQFF. V usage is TRBV11-2 and J usage is TRBJ2-1; 11 nucleotides align to TRBD2. The V gene's germline CDR1 is SGHAT and CDR2 FQNNGV. The CDR3 spans 17 residues. V lost 3 bases and J lost 4; bases outside the gene matches: 8. The entire variable domain, with the rest obtained from reference TRBV11-2 and TRBJ2-1, is as follows: EAGVAQSPRYKIIEKRQSVAFWCNPISGHATLYWYQQILGQGPKLLIQFQNNGVVDDSQLPKDRFSAERLKGVDSTLKIQPAKLEDSAVYLCASSFRGTSGDYNEQFFGPGTRLTVL.

CDR3 sequence reads: CASSTTLTSGRPGEQFF. The CDR3 DNA sequence: TGTGCCAGCAGTACCACTCTAACTAGCGGGAGGCCAGGCGAGCAGTTCTTC. The rearrangement joins TRBV28 to TRBJ2-1; 12 bases fit TRBD2. Germline CDR1 is MDHEN and CDR2 is SYDVKM. CDR3 length: 17 amino acids. The V gene end was trimmed by 5 bases and the J gene end by 10 bases; junction bases not matched to a gene: 15.

This chain's CDR3 is CASSEDRHNYYEQYF. The CDR3, as DNA: TGTGCCAGCAGTGAAGACAGACATAATTACTACGAGCAGTACTTC. The chain joins TRBV6-1 to TRBJ2-7, with unresolved D. The CDR3 extends over 15 amino acids. The germline gives CDR1 MNHNS, CDR2 SASEGT. Between the trimmed V and J ends, which lost 1 base and 3 bases, there was a span of 13 bases.

J is TRBJ2-3 and V is TRBV2, with 7 bases that match TRBD1. This CDR3 spans 16 amino acids. The J segment lost 5 bases and the V segment lost 2 bases, leaving 10 bases of the junction unmatched. Germline-derived CDR1 and CDR2 are SNHLY and FYNNEI. The CDR3 loop reads CASSEIPGQRIDTQYF. For the CDR3, the DNA is TGTGCCAGCAGTGAAATTCCGGGACAGAGGATAGATACGCAGTATTTT.

The V gene is TRBV5-1, the J gene TRBJ1-5; D remains unclear. V was clipped by 3 bases and J by 5 bases, with 12 bases between them. This CDR3 spans 14 amino acids. Germline values: CDR1 SGHRS, CDR2 YFSETQ. CDR3 region: CASSSGSIDQPQHF. Here the CDR3 DNA reads TGCGCCAGCAGCTCCGGGTCAATTGATCAGCCCCAGCATTTT.

The J gene is TRBJ1-5, the V gene TRBV2; no clear D gene. The V and J ends lost 6 bases and 5 bases respectively, with 20 bases between them. This CDR3 spans 16 amino acids. CDR1 and CDR2 (germline): SNHLY, FYNNEI. CDR3 sequence: CASRRNRDKLYQPQHF. As DNA, the CDR3 is TGTGCCAGCAGGCGAAACCGGGATAAGCTCTATCAGCCCCAGCATTTT.

The rearrangement uses TRBV7-3 and TRBJ1-3, with no clear D. This CDR3 comprises 16 residues. CDR1 and CDR2 from the germline V gene are SGHTA and FQGTGA. V lost 2 bases and J 2 bases, leaving 13 bases between the germline ends. Here the CDR3 reads CASSLSPTVTGNTIYF. DNA for the CDR3: TGTGCCAGCAGCTTATCTCCAACAGTCACTGGAAACACCATATATTTT. Complete variable domain (other parts from reference TRBV7-3 and TRBJ1-3): GAGVSQTPSNKVTEKGKYVELRCDPISGHTALYWYRQSLGQGPEFLIYFQGTGAADDSGLPNDRFFAVRPEGSVSTLKIQRTERGDSAVYLCASSLSPTVTGNTIYFGEGSWLTVV.

The V and J genes are TRBV28 and TRBJ1-5, with 7 bases aligning to TRBD1. V was clipped by 5 bases and J by 1 base; unmatched bases: 11. The CDR3 runs 17 residues. Germline CDR1 MDHEN, CDR2 SYDVKM. CDR3 sequence: CASSPWTGLPSNQPQHF. CDR3 DNA sequence: TGTGCCAGCAGTCCGTGGACAGGACTACCGAGCAATCAGCCCCAGCATTTT.

The CDR3 DNA is TGCGCCAGCAGCCTCGACAGGGGTGAAGAGACCCAGTACTTC. This translates into CASSLDRGEETQYF. The V gene is TRBV5-1, the J gene TRBJ2-5; 8 bases line up with TRBD1. The CDR3 has 14 residues. Germline V gives CDR1 SGHRS, CDR2 YFSETQ. After removal of 4 bases from V and 3 bases from J, the junction contained 5 bases not matched to a gene.

The chain combines TRBV30 with TRBJ1-4, with D hard to call. V lost 4 bases to trimming and J lost 5 bases, with 20 bases between them. This CDR3 has 16 residues. CDR1 is GTSNPN, CDR2 SVGIG, per germline (reference sequence). Written as DNA, the CDR3 is TGTGCCTGGACTTCCCGGTCGGGGTTTAGGAATGAAAAACTGTTTTTT. It is translated as CAWTSRSGFRNEKLFF.